The entry that follows covers one TCR beta chain sequence. Its cognate antigen has yet to be identified. Base-call qualities are not available, and no considerably larger clone is one nucleotide away. The germline V gene provides CDR1 ENHRY and CDR2 SYGVKD. Between the V and J ends, shortened by 3 bases and 3 bases respectively, the junction contains 12 bases. The CDR3 runs 14 amino acids, cysteine and phenylalanine included. The CDR3 DNA has 42 bases and is translated from base 1. The data derive from a study of graft-versus-host responses after intestinal transplantation (dated by TCRdb to the early 2020s). For the study in its entirety: Multivisceral, liver-intestinal, or isolated intestinal transplants were received by the recipients. Every recipient was given anti-thymocyte globulin induction, followed by around three years of maintenance tacrolimus and steroids. To identify alloreactive clones, pre-transplant mixed lymphocyte reaction products were sequenced and compared with unstimulated pre-transplant donor and recipient T cells. The cohort enrolled roughly 25 intestinal transplant recipients including one retransplant, and a few patients lacking pretransplant specimens were excluded. After intestinal transplantation, graft-versus-host and host-versus-graft alloreactive T cell clones in the graft, circulation and bone marrow were tracked using bulk TCR-beta CDR3 sequencing. Rather than being sequenced by the commercial service, samples from a few later patients were sequenced in-house on an Illumina MiSeq and processed with MiXCR. Donor T cell macrochimerism was defined as a peak of at least 4% donor T cells among recipient peripheral blood mononuclear cells.

Blood samples were collected up to 4 times in the first month after transplant and then at least monthly when available. The study at large found these results: The conclusions were limited by the relatively low number and heterogeneity of the intestinal transplant patients. GvH clones were found in recipient bone marrow, and some of the GvH clones appeared earlier in ileal mucosa or blood, which is consistent with an intestinal mucosal origin. Peak levels of circulating GvH clones were associated with declines in HvG clones early after transplant. Patients with donor T cell macrochimerism had high GvH to HvG T cell clonal ratios in their allografts.

The library was built by means of the immunoSEQ multiplex PCR assay. For most patients, genomic DNA was subjected to high-throughput TCR-beta CDR3 sequencing by Adaptive Biotechnologies. The study's own analysis went as follows. Adaptive's ImmunoSEQ software supplied the TCR sequencing data for 15 to 20 patients, while MiXCR and VDJtools were used to process three other patients. Because the origin of CDR3 nucleotide sequences shared between donor and recipient could not be assigned, those sequences were removed. At least 2-fold expansion over unstimulated cells and a minimum CFSE-low frequency of 0.002% (template counts) or 0.001% (read counts) were required for clones to be classified as alloreactive. Clones detected in sequenced pre-transplant spleen, lymph node, or MLR CFSE-low populations of the donor or recipient were defined as mappable. The cumulative frequency of alloreactive clones was calculated as a percentage of all sequences, weighted by copy number. Sourced from immuneACCESS, this table was stored by TCRdb with only in-frame sequences that have V and J called. A share of the clones is absent; for the studies checked, an unresolved V gene accounts for under half, and the remainder has no known explanation. V and J calls and clone size follow that table, whereas D and trimming were derived from the DNA. This sample holds about 38,000 clones; around 83% were observed only once. Of the sample, roughly 3.6% falls within the top ten clones.

This TCR derives from a human patient who received an intestinal transplant, so some T cells may come from the graft donor. This sequence uses TRBV10-3 and TRBJ2-7; TRBD2 might be the D gene, on 5 matching bases. The sequences come from PBMCs, collected about 990 days after transplant. The nucleotide sequence is TGTGCCATCAGTGATGAGGGATCTCTCTACGAGCAGTACTTC. The encoded protein is CAISDEGSLYEQYF.